This TCR beta chain is from a study of T cell responses to AZD1222 COVID-19 vaccine. Overall study results and limits: A mostly white British donor set with more females was recruited, and clonal diversity was possibly underestimated. Repertoire collection took place solely once the T cell response had peaked. Along spike, vaccine-associated CD4 TCRs were found throughout, with dominance at 160-218 and 743-854.

A note on this clone: Antigen specificity is unknown.

Second doses at about 4 or about 12 weeks were pooled. The CDR3 sequence is 14 residues long. CDR1 SGHTS and CDR2 YDEGEE come from the germline V gene. V was shortened by 4 bases and J by 4 bases, with 12 bases between the two germline ends. Only in-frame clones appear in the TCRdb table, and some are missing; sequencing was by immunoSEQ multiplex PCR. The sample has about 140,000 clones, 90% to 95% seen once. The gene calls are TRBV5-8 and TRBJ2-1; TRBD1 might be the D (5 bases). The input for sequencing was peripheral blood, taken 28 days after the second AZD1222 dose. This TCR came from an adult who received the AZD1222 COVID-19 vaccine. The CDR3 bases are TGTGCCAGCAGCCCGGTAGGGGTTTACAATGAGCAGTTCTTC. Amino acid sequence: CASSPVGVYNEQFF.